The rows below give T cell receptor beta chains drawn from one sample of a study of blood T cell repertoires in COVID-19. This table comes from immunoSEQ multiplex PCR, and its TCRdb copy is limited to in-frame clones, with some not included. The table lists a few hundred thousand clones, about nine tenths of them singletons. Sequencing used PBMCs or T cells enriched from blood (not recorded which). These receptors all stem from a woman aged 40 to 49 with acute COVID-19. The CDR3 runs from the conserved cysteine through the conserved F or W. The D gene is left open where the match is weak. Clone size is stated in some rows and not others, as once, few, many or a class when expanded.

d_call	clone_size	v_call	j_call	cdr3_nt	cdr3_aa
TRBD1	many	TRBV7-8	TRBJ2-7	TGTGCCAGCAGCTTCCGGGACAGATGGGGCGAGCAGTACTTC	CASSFRDRWGEQYF
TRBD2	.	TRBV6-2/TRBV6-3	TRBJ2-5	TGTGCCAGCAGTTACTCAACGGGGGGGTGGGAGACCCAGTACTTC	CASSYSTGGWETQYF
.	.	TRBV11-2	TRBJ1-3	TGTGCCAGCAGCTTAGTTACAGGGATCAGTGGAAACACCATATATTTT	CASSLVTGISGNTIYF
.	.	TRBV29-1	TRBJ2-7	TGCAGCGTTGAATTCGGTCCGGGGATCCCCTACGAGCAGTACTTC	CSVEFGPGIPYEQYF
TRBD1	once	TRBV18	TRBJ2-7	TGTGCCAGCTCAACCTGGACAGGATACTCCTACGAGCAGTACTTC	CASSTWTGYSYEQYF
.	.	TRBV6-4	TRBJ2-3	TGTGCCAGCAGTGTGGCTAGCACAGATACGCAGTATTTT	CASSVASTDTQYF
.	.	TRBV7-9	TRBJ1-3	TGTGCCAGCAGCTGGGTGAATGACAGGCTTCGTAGAAACACCATATATTTT	CASSWVNDRLRRNTIYF
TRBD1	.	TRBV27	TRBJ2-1	TGTGCCAGCAGTTCCGGTGACAGGGGGTACAATGAGCAGTTCTTC	CASSSGDRGYNEQFF
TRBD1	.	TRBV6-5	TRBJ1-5	TGTGCCAGCACGGGGCAGGGGGCCCATCAGCCCCAGCATTTT	CASTGQGAHQPQHF
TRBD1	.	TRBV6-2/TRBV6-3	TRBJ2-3	TGTGCCAGCAGTTACCCCACCCGGACCGCATTGACAGGGGTTGGGACAGATACGCAGTATTTT	CASSYPTRTALTGVGTDTQYF
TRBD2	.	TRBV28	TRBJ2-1	TGTGCCAGCAGTTTGACTAGCGGGGAAATGAGGAAGGTCTTC	CASSLTSGEMRKVF
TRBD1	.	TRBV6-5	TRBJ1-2	TGTGCCAGCAGACCTGGACAGGGCTGGGGCTACACCTTC	CASRPGQGWGYTF
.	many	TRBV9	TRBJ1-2	TGTGCCAGCAGCGTAGCCCTGACAGATGGCTACACCTTC	CASSVALTDGYTF
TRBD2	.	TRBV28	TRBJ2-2	TGTGCCAGCAGTCCCTACGGACTAGCGGGAGCTGACGGGGAGCTGTTTTTT	CASSPYGLAGADGELFF
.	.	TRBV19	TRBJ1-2	TGTGCCAGTAGGGTGACAGGCGTTGACTATGGCTACACCTTC	CASRVTGVDYGYTF
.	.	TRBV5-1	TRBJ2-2	TGCGCCAGCAGCTTGGAAACGGGGAGCACCGGGGAGCTGTTTTTT	CASSLETGSTGELFF
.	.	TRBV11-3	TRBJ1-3	TGTGCCAGCAGCTTGGACTACCGGGTGTATTTT	CASSLDYRVYF
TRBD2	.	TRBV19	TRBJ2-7	TGTGCCAGTAGTATTATCCGCGGGAGTATCACCTACGAGCAGTACTTC	CASSIIRGSITYEQYF
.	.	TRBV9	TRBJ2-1	TGTGCCAGCAGCCCTTCGACGGGGGACTACAATGAGCAGTTCTTC	CASSPSTGDYNEQFF
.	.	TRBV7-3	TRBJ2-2	TGTGCCAGCAGCGCGCGGGGGCTGGCTGGGGAGCTGTTTTTT	CASSARGLAGELFF
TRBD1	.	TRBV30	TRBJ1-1	TGTGCCTGGAGTCGACAGGGGACCCTGAACACTGAAGCTTTCTTT	CAWSRQGTLNTEAFF
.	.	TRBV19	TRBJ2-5	TGTGCCAGTAGTATCCAATCCCAAGAGACCCAGTACTTC	CASSIQSQETQYF
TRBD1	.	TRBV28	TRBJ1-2	TGTGCCAGCAGTCTGCTCGGGACAGCGGAGTACACCTTC	CASSLLGTAEYTF
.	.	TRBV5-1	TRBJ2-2	TGCGCCAGCAGCTTGGAGCCGGGAGTAACGGGGGAGCTGTTTTTT	CASSLEPGVTGELFF
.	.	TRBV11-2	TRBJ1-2	TGTGCCAGCAGCTTTAGGAGGTCGGACTATGGCTACACCTTC	CASSFRRSDYGYTF
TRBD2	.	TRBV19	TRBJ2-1	TGTGCCAGTAGTACCCGGACTAGCGGGAGGGTCAATGAGCAGTTCTTC	CASSTRTSGRVNEQFF